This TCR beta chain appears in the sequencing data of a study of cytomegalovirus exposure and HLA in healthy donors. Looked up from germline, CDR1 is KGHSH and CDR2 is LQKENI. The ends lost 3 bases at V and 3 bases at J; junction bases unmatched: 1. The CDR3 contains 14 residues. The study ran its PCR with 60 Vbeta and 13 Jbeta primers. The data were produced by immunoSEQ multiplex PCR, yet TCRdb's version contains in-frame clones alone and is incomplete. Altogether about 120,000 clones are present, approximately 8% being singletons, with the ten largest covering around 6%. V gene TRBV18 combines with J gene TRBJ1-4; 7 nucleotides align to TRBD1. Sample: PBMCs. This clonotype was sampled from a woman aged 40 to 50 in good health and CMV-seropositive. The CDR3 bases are TGTGCCAGCTCACCCCAGGGGGCTAATGAAAAACTGTTTTTT. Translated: CASSPQGANEKLFF.